These 29 T cell receptor beta chains came from one sample sequenced in a study of T cell repertoires in cytomegalovirus infection. The antigens these receptors bind are not known. TCRdb re-called the reads with MiXCR, one entry per CDR3 protein. Of some 320,000 distinct CDR3 sequences in the sample, 25% to 35% are singletons; the top ten hold 15% to 25%. The specimen comprised cultured PBMCs, sampled from culture after CMV antigen stimulation. The receptors originated from a human donor in good health (CMV status not recorded). Some clones in this sample may be carry-over from other donors' samples.

The rearrangement joins TRBV20-1 to TRBJ1-1; D possibly corresponds to TRBD1 (5 bases). The CDR3 totals 13 residues. CDR1 and CDR2 (germline): DFQATT, SNEGSKA (reference sequence). The V and J ends lost 5 bases and 3 bases respectively, with 13 bases between them. The CDR3 coding sequence is TGCAGTGCTCCCGGGAGGGGTCACACTGAAGCTTTCTTT. This gives the protein CSAPGRGHTEAFF.

This clonotype was counted a few times. The chain has TRBV28 and TRBJ2-7; 12 bases map to TRBD2. Unmatched junction bases numbered 8, after V lost 6 bases and J lost 2 bases. Germline CDR1 reads MDHEN; CDR2 reads SYDVKM. CDR3 length: 16 residues. CDR3 in amino acids: CASRSASGRGTYEQYF. CDR3 nucleotide sequence: TGTGCCAGCAGGAGCGCTAGCGGGAGGGGAACCTACGAGCAGTACTTC.

J is TRBJ2-1 and V is TRBV7-2; TRBD2 matches 7 bases. The CDR3 is 16 residues long. The V and J ends lost 3 bases and 0 bases, in that order; junction bases with no gene match: 5. Germline-derived CDR1 and CDR2 are SGHTA and FQGNSA. The CDR3 loop reads CASSFSAGSSYNEQFF. The CDR3 DNA sequence: TGTGCCAGCAGCTTCTCAGCGGGAAGCTCCTACAATGAGCAGTTCTTC.

This chain links TRBV2 with TRBJ2-6; 7 nucleotides agree with TRBD1. J gave up 0 bases and V 1 base, and 6 bases lay outside the gene matches. The CDR3 runs 18 residues. Germline V gene lookup returns CDR1 SNHLY and CDR2 FYNNEI. CDR3 region: CASSEEGALISGANVLTF. DNA of the CDR3: TGTGCCAGCAGTGAAGAGGGGGCCCTGATCTCTGGGGCCAACGTCCTGACTTTC.

This clonotype appeared a few times. The gene calls are TRBV11-2 and TRBJ1-2, with a possible D match to TRBD1 (5 bases). Per the germline V gene, CDR1 is SGHAT and CDR2 is FQNNGV. The CDR3 totals 18 residues. V was clipped by 6 bases and J by 1 base, with 24 bases between them. CDR3 in amino acids: CASSSRGSPGRLNYGYTF. The CDR3 DNA sequence: TGTGCCAGCAGTTCGCGTGGGTCTCCGGGACGGCTTAACTATGGCTACACCTTC. Using reference TRBV11-2 and TRBJ1-2 for the parts outside the CDR3, the full variable domain is EAGVAQSPRYKIIEKRQSVAFWCNPISGHATLYWYQQILGQGPKLLIQFQNNGVVDDSQLPKDRFSAERLKGVDSTLKIQPAKLEDSAVYLCASSSRGSPGRLNYGYTFGSGTRLTVV.

This clonotype has only a few counts. In nucleotides, the CDR3 is TGTGCCAGCAGTTTTATTCTGGAAGTAACGGGAGGCCACGATGAGCAGTTCTTC. Translated, it gives CASSFILEVTGGHDEQFF. The rearrangement uses TRBV28 and TRBJ2-1; 7 nucleotides line up with TRBD2. CDR1 and CDR2 (germline): MDHEN, SYDVKM. The CDR3 contains 18 residues. V lost 3 bases and J lost 8; bases outside the gene matches: 19.

The chain recombines TRBV27 with TRBJ2-5; no clear D gene. Germline V lookup: CDR1 MNHEY, CDR2 SMNVEV (reference sequence). V was trimmed by 2 bases and J by 2 bases, leaving 12 bases between them. This CDR3 is built from 15 residues. CDR3 nucleotides: TGTGCCAGCAGTTTAGACGGGTCTCAGCAAGAGACCCAGTACTTC. Amino acid sequence: CASSLDGSQQETQYF.

The chain has TRBV6-1 and TRBJ1-1, with 8 bases fitting TRBD1. V was clipped by 7 bases and J by 5 bases; unmatched bases: 12. The CDR3 loop spans 15 amino acids. In germline, CDR1 is MNHNS, CDR2 SASEGT. The CDR3 sequence: CASIYGTGRRTEAFF. CDR3 nucleotide sequence: TGTGCCAGCATCTACGGGACAGGACGGAGGACTGAAGCTTTCTTT.

This clonotype was picked up many times. The rearrangement joins TRBV7-2 to TRBJ2-2; a weak D match, TRBD2 (6 bases). From germline, CDR1 is SGHTA and CDR2 FQGNSA. The CDR3 consists of 14 residues. V shed 5 bases and J shed 1 base, with 8 bases lying between them. CDR3 bases: TGTGCCAGCAGCATTAGCGGGAACACCGGGGAGCTGTTTTTT. It specifies CASSISGNTGELFF.

This clonotype was counted ten times or more. This sequence joins TRBV7-2 and TRBJ2-5, with D possibly TRBD2 on 5 matching bases. Trimming shortened V by 4 bases and J by 5 bases, and 11 bases separated the two germline ends. The CDR3 is made up of 13 amino acids. Germline values: CDR1 SGHTA, CDR2 FQGNSA. CDR3 sequence reads: CASSSRTGETQYF. CDR3 coding DNA: TGTGCCAGCAGCTCCCGGACTGGGGAGACCCAGTACTTC.

The chain has TRBV29-1 and TRBJ2-7; 7 nucleotides agree with TRBD1. The ends lost 3 bases at V and 1 base at J; junction bases unmatched: 3. CDR3 length equals 13 residues. Per the germline V gene, CDR1 is SQVTM and CDR2 is ANQGSEA. CDR3 region: CSVDSQGSYEQYF. In DNA form, the CDR3 reads TGCAGCGTTGACTCACAGGGGTCCTACGAGCAGTACTTC.

In this sample, this clonotype turned up a few times. The chain carries TRBV12-3 or TRBV12-4 and TRBJ1-4, with unresolved D. The CDR3 has 14 residues. Trimming took 2 bases from V and 7 from J, leaving 11 bases between them. The DNA for the CDR3 is TGTGCCAGCAGTTTAAGCCGGGAGGCTGAAAAACTGTTTTTT. As protein: CASSLSREAEKLFF.

The V gene is TRBV7-4, the J gene TRBJ1-2; D uncertain. Germline V gene sequence: CDR1 SGHVT, CDR2 SQSDAQ. The CDR3 loop spans 11 amino acids. The V and J ends lost 2 bases and 8 bases respectively, with 6 bases between them. Here the CDR3 reads CASSLKAGYTF. The CDR3 DNA sequence: TGTGCCAGCAGCTTAAAGGCCGGCTACACCTTC.

This clonotype was picked up a small number of times. The chain combines TRBV7-6 with TRBJ2-1; D is uncertain. Germline V gene sequence: CDR1 SGHVS, CDR2 FNYEAQ. V was cut by 5 bases and J by 4 bases, with 15 bases left in between. This CDR3 region has 15 residues. The CDR3 is CASSAPRAAYNEQFF. Written as DNA, the CDR3 is TGTGCCAGCAGCGCTCCCCGGGCCGCTTACAATGAGCAGTTCTTC. Supplemented by reference TRBV7-6 and TRBJ2-1, the full variable domain reads GAGVSQSPRYKVTKRGQDVALRCDPISGHVSLYWYRQALGQGPEFLTYFNYEAQQDKSGLPNDRFSAERPEGSISTLTIQRTEQRDSAMYRCASSAPRAAYNEQFFGPGTRLTVL.

This clonotype has more than one count but fewer than ten. The CDR3 DNA follows: TGTGCCAGCAGCCCGGGGGACACCGGGGAGTACTTC. Its translation: CASSPGDTGEYF. The V gene is TRBV6-5, the J gene TRBJ2-7; TRBD1 or TRBD2 may be the D gene (6 bases each). V was pared by 6 bases and J by 11 bases, with 17 bases between. CDR3 size: 12 residues. Germline V gene data show CDR1 as MNHEY and CDR2 as SVGAGI.

CDR3 loop: CASSQDPVGTQYF. The CDR3 nucleotides are TGCGCCAGCAGCCAAGATCCAGTTGGGACCCAGTACTTC. This chain links TRBV4-1 with TRBJ2-5; D gene uncertain. The CDR3 runs to 13 residues. V shed 0 bases and J shed 7 bases, with 9 bases lying between them. The germline CDR1 and CDR2 sequences are MGHRA and YSYEKL.

This clonotype occurred a few times. V is TRBV28 and J is TRBJ2-3; a weak D match, TRBD1 (6 bases). The CDR3 runs 14 residues. Trimming pared 4 bases from V and 8 bases from J, leaving 16 bases between. Germline lookup yields CDR1 MDHEN and CDR2 SYDVKM. The CDR3 is CASSSGQSSGTQYF. The CDR3 DNA reads TGTGCCAGCAGTTCCGGACAGAGCTCTGGTACGCAGTATTTT.

The chain recombines TRBV5-1 with TRBJ2-3, with TRBD2 identical over 10 bases. CDR1 is SGHRS, CDR2 YFSETQ, per germline. The CDR3 runs 17 residues. Trimming at V came to 0 bases and at J to 6 bases, leaving 10 bases not matched to a gene. This CDR3 reads CASSLGATSGKYDTQYF. CDR3 sequence (DNA): TGCGCCAGCAGCTTGGGGGCCACTAGCGGGAAGTACGATACGCAGTATTTT.

J is TRBJ2-3 and V is TRBV5-4, with D maybe TRBD1 (6 bases). The germline gives CDR1 SGHNT, CDR2 YYREEE (reference sequence). This CDR3 spans 13 amino acids. The ends were cut back, 4 bases at V and 7 bases at J, with 13 bases in the middle. CDR3 sequence (DNA): TGTGCCAGCAGCCCGACAGGTTCGAATACGCAGTATTTT. This encodes CASSPTGSNTQYF.

In this sample, this clonotype turned up many times. Compared with germline, one end of the junction differs, possibly owing to a read error. This CDR3 reads CASSQGQGAVQPQHF. The CDR3 DNA is TGCGCCAGCAGTCAAGGACAGGGGGCGGTTCAGCCCCAGCATTTT. The chain is built from TRBV4-1 and TRBJ1-5; 11 nucleotides align to TRBD1. From germline, CDR1 is MGHRA and CDR2 YSYEKL. This CDR3 spans 15 amino acids.

The chain carries TRBV12-3 or TRBV12-4 and TRBJ1-1; D is uncertain. This CDR3 region has 14 residues. Trimming removed 2 bases from V and 4 bases from J, with 11 bases in between. The CDR3 nucleotides are TGTGCCAGCAGTTTATTTCCCGTGGCCACTGAAGCTTTCTTT. As protein: CASSLFPVATEAFF.

The gene calls are TRBV6-6 and TRBJ2-5, with 8 bases aligning to TRBD2. With 5 bases clipped from V and 5 bases from J, the junction kept 13 bases outside the gene matches. Germline CDR1 and CDR2: MNHNY and SVGAGI (reference sequence). The CDR3 is 16 amino acids. The CDR3 spells CASSQTSREGRETQYF. The CDR3 DNA reads as TGTGCCAGCAGTCAAACGTCACGGGAGGGCCGGGAGACCCAGTACTTC.

The sample holds a few counts of this clonotype. The chain uses TRBV20-1 and TRBJ1-3; D uncertain. This CDR3 is 17 amino acids long. Germline values: CDR1 DFQATT, CDR2 SNEGSKA (reference sequence). V was shortened by 5 bases and J by 0 bases, with 20 bases between the two germline ends. CDR3 in amino acids: CSAAVRWSASSGNTIYF. The CDR3 region has the DNA TGCAGTGCTGCCGTACGTTGGAGTGCTAGCTCTGGAAACACCATATATTTT.

This clonotype has just a few counts. This rearrangement joins TRBV6-1 to TRBJ2-7; D unresolved. Germline CDR1 is MNHNS and CDR2 is SASEGT. The CDR3 covers 12 residues. Between the trimmed V and J ends, which lost 8 bases and 3 bases, there was a span of 11 bases. The CDR3 DNA reads TGTGCCAGCGAGACATCCCACTACGAGCAGTACTTC. This encodes CASETSHYEQYF.

This clonotype was recorded a few times. The chain is built from TRBV29-1 and TRBJ2-5, with 8 bases that match TRBD1. CDR1 is SQVTM and CDR2 is ANQGSEA in the germline V gene. With 3 bases clipped from V and 5 bases from J, the junction kept 11 bases outside the gene matches. There are 15 residues in the CDR3. In DNA form, the CDR3 reads TGCAGCGTTGATACCGGGACAGGAGTATACGAGACCCAGTACTTC. Its translation: CSVDTGTGVYETQYF.

V usage is TRBV11-2 and J usage is TRBJ2-1; D may be TRBD2 (7 bases). CDR1 and CDR2 from the germline V gene are SGHAT and FQNNGV. There are 15 residues in the CDR3. V lost 8 bases and J 5 bases, leaving 19 bases between the germline ends. CDR3 in DNA: TGTGCCAGCCAAGTAGGGGCGGGGGCCAACAATGAGCAGTTCTTC. This sequence encodes CASQVGAGANNEQFF.

In this sample, this clonotype turned up a few times. The chain joins TRBV7-8 to TRBJ1-4; a possible D gene is TRBD1 (5 bases). V dropped 2 bases and J dropped 6 bases, with 19 bases sitting between them. Germline V gene lookup returns CDR1 SGHVS and CDR2 FQNEAQ. There are 17 residues in the CDR3. CDR3 sequence (DNA): TGTGCCAGCAGCTTAAGAGCCCGACCAAGGACATATGAAAAACTGTTTTTT. Encoded protein: CASSLRARPRTYEKLFF. Full variable domain (remainder filled in from reference TRBV7-8 and TRBJ1-4): GAGVSQSPRYKVAKRGQDVALRCDPISGHVSLFWYQQALGQGPEFLTYFQNEAQLDKSGLPSDRFFAERPEGSVSTLKIQRTQQEDSAVYLCASSLRARPRTYEKLFFGSGTQLSVL.

This clonotype was seen a few times. The V gene is TRBV19, the J gene TRBJ2-3; TRBD1 might be the D (6 bases). The CDR3 sequence is 16 residues long. In germline, CDR1 is LNHDA, CDR2 SQIVND (reference sequence). Trimming removed 4 bases at V and 2 bases at J, with 16 bases between. CDR3 sequence: CASSTTTGLYTDTQYF. The CDR3 coding sequence is TGTGCCAGTAGTACCACGACAGGATTATACACAGATACGCAGTATTTT.

This clonotype was counted many times. This chain connects TRBV7-2 to TRBJ2-7; TRBD2 agrees at 9 bases. V shed 3 bases and J 6 bases; nucleotides not matched to a gene: 15. The CDR3 has 17 residues. The germline gives CDR1 SGHTA, CDR2 FQGNSA. The CDR3 reads CASSFSLSGSRGGEQYF. For the CDR3, the DNA is TGTGCCAGCAGCTTCTCGCTTAGCGGGAGTCGGGGTGGCGAGCAGTACTTC.